These T cell receptor beta chains were read from a single sample in a study of cytomegalovirus exposure and HLA in healthy donors. Sequenced by immunoSEQ multiplex PCR; TCRdb stores in-frame clones only, minus some. This table holds about 150,000 clones, 94% found once. Sequencing input: PBMCs. The receptors stem from a man younger than 30 in good health and CMV-seropositive. The CDR3 runs from the conserved cysteine through the conserved F or W. Fields, in order: CDR3 DNA, CDR3 protein, J gene, clone size, D gene, V gene. The D gene is left open where the match is weak. Size values are once, few and many counts, or a class for expanded clones, and some rows have none.

TGTGCCAGCAGCGTATCCAGGGACAGGGGACGATATGGCTACACCTTC | CASSVSRDRGRYGYTF | TRBJ1-2 | once | TRBD1 | TRBV9
TGCGCCAGCAGCCAAGATTGGGGGGACTTTGCGTTCTTC | CASSQDWGDFAFF | TRBJ2-1 | - | - | TRBV4-1
TGTGCCAGCAGTGAATTGATAGGACAGGATTATGGCTACACCTTC | CASSELIGQDYGYTF | TRBJ1-2 | - | TRBD1 | TRBV6-1
TGTGCCAGCAAAGTACGCCACGAGGGAGAGACCCAGTACTTC | CASKVRHEGETQYF | TRBJ2-5 | once | - | TRBV27
TGTGCCAGCAGCCCCGAAGGTAGCGAGACGAACACCGGGGAGCTGTTTTTT | CASSPEGSETNTGELFF | TRBJ2-2 | - | - | TRBV5-4
TGTGCCAGCAGCCCAGAGGCGGGACTAGCAGAGACCGGGGAGCTGTTTTTT | CASSPEAGLAETGELFF | TRBJ2-2 | - | TRBD2 | TRBV11-2
TGCAGCGCCTCTAGCGGGATGAGCTCCTACAATGAGCAGTTCTTC | CSASSGMSSYNEQFF | TRBJ2-1 | once | TRBD2 | TRBV29-1
TGTGCCAGCAGTTTTGTACCCTTTAAGGGGGAGACCCAGTACTTC | CASSFVPFKGETQYF | TRBJ2-5 | - | - | TRBV28
TGTGCCAGCAGCTTAGTCGGGTCGAACACTGAAGCTTTCTTT | CASSLVGSNTEAFF | TRBJ1-1 | - | - | TRBV13
TGTGCCACTAAAAGCGGCTCTGGAAACACCATATATTTT | CATKSGSGNTIYF | TRBJ1-3 | once | - | TRBV7-9
TGTGCCAGCTCCCGGGACAGCTCCTACAATGAGCAGTTCTTC | CASSRDSSYNEQFF | TRBJ2-1 | many | TRBD1 | TRBV6-4
TGTGCCAGCAGCTTAGTCGCGGGAGGGGCCTACGAGCAGTACTTC | CASSLVAGGAYEQYF | TRBJ2-7 | - | TRBD2 | TRBV7-2
TGTGCCTGGAGTGTACTGGATACGCAGTATTTT | CAWSVLDTQYF | TRBJ2-3 | - | - | TRBV30
TGTGCCAGCAGCTCCCCGTGGGGCGGCAATCAGCCCCAGCATTTT | CASSSPWGGNQPQHF | TRBJ1-5 | - | - | TRBV28
TGTGCCAGCAGTGAACGTCCATTGCGGGAACCAGACAATGAGCAGTTCTTC | CASSERPLREPDNEQFF | TRBJ2-1 | - | - | TRBV2
TGTGCCAGCAGCTTAAACAGTCCCTATGGCTACACCTTC | CASSLNSPYGYTF | TRBJ1-2 | - | - | TRBV11-3
TGTGCCAGCAGCTTAGACGGGAGCGCAGATACGCAGTATTTT | CASSLDGSADTQYF | TRBJ2-3 | - | - | TRBV7-6
TGTGCCAGCAGCTGGGGACAGGGGACAGATACGCAGTATTTT | CASSWGQGTDTQYF | TRBJ2-3 | - | TRBD1 | TRBV7-9
TGTGCCATCAGTCGCGGGTTGGACGAGCAGTACTTC | CAISRGLDEQYF | TRBJ2-7 | once | - | TRBV10-3
TGTGCCAGCGAGCGCTCTGGAAACACCATATATTTT | CASERSGNTIYF | TRBJ1-3 | - | - | TRBV6-1
TGTGCCAGCAGCTTAGATCGGAATGAGGGGGCGAGAGGCTACACCTTC | CASSLDRNEGARGYTF | TRBJ1-2 | - | TRBD1 | TRBV7-7
TGTGCCACCAGCGCAGGACTAGTTTACGAGCAGTACTTC | CATSAGLVYEQYF | TRBJ2-7 | - | TRBD2 | TRBV15
TGTGCCAGCAGTTATCCCCCGGGACAGGGTAACTATGGCTACACCTTC | CASSYPPGQGNYGYTF | TRBJ1-2 | - | TRBD1 | TRBV28
TGTGCCAGTAGGGGAGAGGGACAAGCCTACGAGCAGTACTTC | CASRGEGQAYEQYF | TRBJ2-7 | - | - | TRBV19
TGCGCCAGCAGCCTACCGGGACAGGGCTACGAGCAGTACTTC | CASSLPGQGYEQYF | TRBJ2-7 | - | TRBD1 | TRBV4-1
TGTGCCATCAGTGAGAGGGAGGGCTATGGCTACACCTTC | CAISEREGYGYTF | TRBJ1-2 | - | - | TRBV10-3
TGTGCCAGCAGCTTAATTCCGCGACAGGGGAACTACGAGCAGTACTTC | CASSLIPRQGNYEQYF | TRBJ2-7 | - | TRBD1 | TRBV11-2
TGTGCCAGCAGCTTAGCCCCATCTAGCGGGGGACAAGAGACCCAGTACTTC | CASSLAPSSGGQETQYF | TRBJ2-5 | - | TRBD2 | TRBV7-7
TGTGCCAGCAGTTTCTTTACCGGGCCCCCAGGGGAGGGGGGCCTCTACTACAATGAGCAGTTCTTC | CASSFFTGPPGEGGLYYNEQFF | TRBJ2-1 | - | - | TRBV27
TGTGCCAGCAGCTTGGGGCCTAGGCTACGGAATCAGCCCCAGCATTTT | CASSLGPRLRNQPQHF | TRBJ1-5 | - | - | TRBV5-8
TGCGCCAGCGGCGGGGTTATAGGTGAAGCTTTCTTT | CASGGVIGEAFF | TRBJ1-1 | - | - | TRBV4-1
TGTGCCATCAGTGGGGAGCGGCTTTCCTACGAGCAGTACTTC | CAISGERLSYEQYF | TRBJ2-7 | - | - | TRBV10-3
TGCGCCAGCAGCCAAGAGGGGGAGGGGGAGACCCAGTACTTC | CASSQEGEGETQYF | TRBJ2-5 | many | TRBD2 | TRBV4-1
TGTGCCAGCAGTCTCACAGGGGCGATCGACTACGAGCAGTACTTC | CASSLTGAIDYEQYF | TRBJ2-7 | - | TRBD1 | TRBV2
TGCAGCGTTGAGGTCGCCCGAGACGAGCAGTACTTC | CSVEVARDEQYF | TRBJ2-7 | - | - | TRBV29-1
TGTGCCAGCAGCACGGGACTAGCGGAAAGCACAGATACGCAGTATTTT | CASSTGLAESTDTQYF | TRBJ2-3 | - | TRBD2 | TRBV5-4
TGTGCCACCAGCAGAGATCGCGGATGGGTGATTAGCGGGAGGGTCGACACCGGGGAGCTGTTTTTT | CATSRDRGWVISGRVDTGELFF | TRBJ2-2 | - | TRBD2 | TRBV15
TGCGCCAGCAGTCAATTGGGGCCGACTAGCGGGAACACAGATACGCAGTATTTT | CASSQLGPTSGNTDTQYF | TRBJ2-3 | - | TRBD2 | TRBV23-1
TGTGCCAGCAGTGAGGGTGGGGCAGTCTCCTACGAGCAGTACTTC | CASSEGGAVSYEQYF | TRBJ2-7 | - | - | TRBV2
TGCAGCGTTGTGGTATCGGGAAAAGAGACCCAGTACTTC | CSVVVSGKETQYF | TRBJ2-5 | - | - | TRBV29-1
TGTGCCAGCAGCCTGGGACAAGAGCAGTTCTTC | CASSLGQEQFF | TRBJ2-1 | - | - | TRBV11-2
TGTGCCAGCAGGAGGGGGGGTACTGAAGCTTTCTTT | CASRRGGTEAFF | TRBJ1-1 | - | - | TRBV5-4
TGCGCCAGCAGTCCCGGGACAGGTGGGAATCAGCCCCAGCATTTT | CASSPGTGGNQPQHF | TRBJ1-5 | few | TRBD1 | TRBV10-2
TGTGCCAGCAGTTACTCTCAGGGAGGCGAGCAGTACTTC | CASSYSQGGEQYF | TRBJ2-7 | - | - | TRBV6-6
TGTGCCAGCAGTGAAGCGTGGGTTTTGGGAGATCAGCCCCAGCATTTT | CASSEAWVLGDQPQHF | TRBJ1-5 | once | - | TRBV6-1
TGTGCCAGCAGTTACGGGGCCACCTACGAGCAGTACTTC | CASSYGATYEQYF | TRBJ2-7 | - | - | TRBV6-6
TGTGCCAGCAGCCCCGGGACAGGGAGGCGAAACACCATATATTTT | CASSPGTGRRNTIYF | TRBJ1-3 | - | TRBD1 | TRBV9
TGTGCCAGCAGTTTACCCGGAGCATCCGAGCAGTACTTC | CASSLPGASEQYF | TRBJ2-7 | - | - | TRBV27